These 25 T cell receptor beta chains came from one sample sequenced in a study of early T cells in non-severe SARS-CoV-2 infection. TCRdb passed the 5' RACE reads through MiXCR, listing each CDR3 protein once. The sample lists fewer than 35,000 distinct CDR3 sequences, approximately 9.2% occurring once. The sample was whole blood. These receptors all come from an adult who was a healthcare worker with PCR-confirmed SARS-CoV-2 infection or an uninfected control (not recorded which).

This clonotype appeared many times. Here the CDR3 DNA reads TGTGCCAGCAGCCTAGACCCCCGAGGGGGGGCAGGATCCGGGGAGCTGTTTTTT. Translating gives CASSLDPRGGAGSGELFF. The chain links TRBV7-6 to TRBJ2-2, with TRBD2 as a possible D gene (7 bases). Trimming cost V 5 bases and J 6 bases, with 25 bases left between them. The CDR3 extends over 18 amino acids. Germline CDR1 reads SGHVS; CDR2 reads FNYEAQ.

Written as DNA, the CDR3 is TGTGCCAGCACCATCGACAGGTCATCGGGGACCCAGTACTTC. Translation: CASTIDRSSGTQYF. The chain recombines TRBV2 with TRBJ2-5, with D perhaps matching TRBD1 (6 bases). There are 14 residues in the CDR3. Germline V gene sequence: CDR1 SNHLY, CDR2 FYNNEI. Trimming removed 7 bases at V and 7 bases at J, with 19 bases between.

This clonotype was picked up many times. The gene calls are TRBV7-7 and TRBJ2-5; unclear D gene. The CDR3 has 14 amino acids. V was trimmed by 0 bases and J by 2 bases, leaving 7 bases between them. The germline V gene has CDR1 SSHAT and CDR2 FNYEAQ (reference sequence). CDR3 DNA: TGTGCCAGCAGCTTAGCGTTCGGGCAAGAGACCCAGTACTTC. It specifies CASSLAFGQETQYF.

This clonotype was recorded many times. The chain recombines TRBV19 with TRBJ1-2; the match to TRBD1 covers 7 bases. This CDR3 is 14 amino acids long. Per germline, CDR1 LNHDA and CDR2 SQIVND (reference sequence). The V gene end was trimmed by 6 bases and the J gene end by 8 bases; junction bases not matched to a gene: 12. The CDR3 spells CASSEQGSSGGYTF. The CDR3 nucleotides read TGTGCCAGTAGCGAACAGGGGAGCAGCGGCGGCTACACCTTC. Using reference TRBV19 and TRBJ1-2 for the parts outside the CDR3, the full variable domain is DGGITQSPKYLFRKEGQNVTLSCEQNLNHDAMYWYRQDPGQGLRLIYYSQIVNDFQKGDIAEGYSVSREKKESFPLTVTSAQKNPTAFYLCASSEQGSSGGYTFGSGTRLTVV.

This clonotype has a count of ten or more. The chain has TRBV11-2 and TRBJ2-7, with a possible D match to TRBD1 (5 bases). Trimming cost V 4 bases and J 5 bases, with 15 bases left between them. The V gene's germline CDR1 is SGHAT and CDR2 FQNNGV. The CDR3 is 14 residues long. For the CDR3, the DNA is TGTGCCAGCAGCTCGGCAGGGAATAGGGACGAGCAGTACTTC. The encoded protein is CASSSAGNRDEQYF.

The table lists this clonotype with many counts. The chain employs TRBV20-1 and TRBJ2-1, with 10 bases identical to TRBD2. This CDR3 contains 14 residues. The V gene's germline CDR1 is DFQATT and CDR2 SNEGSKA (reference sequence). V trimming: 6 bases; J trimming: 2 bases; junction bases outside the gene matches: 4. The CDR3 loop is CSAILAGAYNEQFF. The CDR3 DNA is TGCAGTGCGATTCTAGCGGGGGCCTACAATGAGCAGTTCTTC.

This clonotype was recorded at least ten times. V usage is TRBV18 and J usage is TRBJ2-7; D remains unclear. This CDR3 is 15 amino acids long. Deletions cut 2 bases from V and 2 bases from J, with 13 bases between. The V gene's germline CDR1 is KGHSH and CDR2 LQKENI. As DNA, the CDR3 is TGTGCCAGCTCACCAAAGTCAGGCCATGCCTACGAGCAGTACTTC. It is translated as CASSPKSGHAYEQYF.

This clonotype has a count of ten or more. The chain is built from TRBV18 and TRBJ1-3, with TRBD1 matching 9 bases. Looked up from germline, CDR1 is KGHSH and CDR2 is LQKENI. The J segment lost 2 bases and the V segment lost 3 bases, leaving 5 bases of the junction unmatched. This CDR3 contains 16 residues. CDR3 protein: CASSPRDRATGNTIYF. The CDR3 region has the DNA TGTGCCAGCTCACCGCGGGACAGGGCCACTGGAAACACCATATATTTT.

The chain couples TRBV2 to TRBJ2-1; 16 bases are shared with TRBD2. Germline V gene sequence: CDR1 SNHLY, CDR2 FYNNEI. The CDR3 sequence is 13 residues long. V shed 5 bases, J shed 15 bases, and the junction held 4 bases outside the gene matches. CDR3: CASSPGLAGGRFF. For the CDR3, the DNA is TGTGCCAGCAGTCCGGGACTAGCGGGGGGGAGGTTCTTC. Together with reference TRBV2 and TRBJ2-1, the CDR3 gives the full variable domain: EPEVTQTPSHQVTQMGQEVILRCVPISNHLYFYWYRQILGQKVEFLVSFYNNEISEKSEIFDDQFSVERPDGSNFTLKIRSTKLEDSAMYFCASSPGLAGGRFFGPGTRLTVL.

This clonotype appeared many times. The junction departs from germline at one end; a sequencing error may be responsible. The chain links TRBV7-2 to TRBJ1-1; 7 positions agree with TRBD1. CDR3 length equals 15 residues. CDR1 is SGHTA and CDR2 is FQGNSA in the germline V gene. The CDR3 coding sequence is TGTGCCAGCAACTTAGTATCAGGGGGGAACACTGAAGCTTTCTTT. It encodes CASNLVSGGNTEAFF.

This rearrangement joins TRBV6-2 or TRBV6-3 to TRBJ2-7, with D possibly matching TRBD1 (5 bases). CDR3 length equals 17 residues. Trimming stripped 6 bases from V and 6 bases from J, with 27 bases between. Germline-derived CDR1 and CDR2 are MNHEY and SVGEGT. CDR3 DNA sequence: TGTGCCAGCAGACCAACGTGGTGGGCAGGGCAAGTCGGCGAGCAGTACTTC. It codes for CASRPTWWAGQVGEQYF.

In this sample, this clonotype turned up many times. The rearrangement uses TRBV7-2 and TRBJ1-2; 8 positions agree with TRBD1. Germline V gene data show CDR1 as SGHTA and CDR2 as FQGNSA. CDR3 length: 13 residues. V lost 9 bases to trimming and J lost 8 bases; unmatched junction nucleotides: 11. CDR3 in amino acids: CASSDRVFRGYTF. DNA of the CDR3: TGTGCCAGTTCGGACAGGGTTTTTCGGGGCTACACCTTC.

As regards this clonotype: Just one base apart from a much larger clone, this may be a read error. As DNA, the CDR3 is TGTGCCAGCAGCTTAGTTGGAGGGGATGAAAGACTGTTTTTT. Protein product: CASSLVGGDERLFF. The chain uses TRBV7-6 and TRBJ1-4, with a weak D call TRBD1 (5 bases). In germline, CDR1 is SGHVS, CDR2 FNYEAQ. The CDR3 is made up of 14 amino acids.

Many counts were recorded for this clonotype. CDR3 residues: CASSLGAAPYNEQFF. In nucleotides, the CDR3 is TGTGCCAGCAGTTTAGGGGCAGCGCCATACAATGAGCAGTTCTTC. V and J are TRBV27 and TRBJ2-1; D perhaps matches TRBD1 (5 bases). This CDR3 has 15 residues. CDR1 is MNHEY, CDR2 SMNVEV, per germline (reference sequence). V was cut by 2 bases and J by 4 bases, with 12 bases left in between.

The sample holds many counts of this clonotype. The chain employs TRBV4-3 and TRBJ1-5; D uncertain. V was clipped by 0 bases and J by 6 bases, with 12 bases between them. The CDR3 sequence is 15 residues long. Germline-derived CDR1 and CDR2 are LGHNA and YSLEER. In nucleotides, the CDR3 is TGCGCCAGCAGCCAAGATGGAAGGGCTTTTCAGCCCCAGCATTTT. Translation: CASSQDGRAFQPQHF.

Of note for this clonotype: Being one base from a much bigger clone, this may be a read error. The chain links TRBV7-2 to TRBJ1-5; a weak D match, TRBD1 (5 bases). Germline V gene lookup returns CDR1 SGHTA and CDR2 FQGNSA. The length of the CDR3 is 13 residues. DNA for the CDR3: TGTGACAGCAGCTTAAGGGGAGGGCAGCCCCAGCATTTT. It specifies CDSSLRGGQPQHF.

This clonotype came up many times. V usage is TRBV10-3 and J usage is TRBJ2-5; either TRBD1 or TRBD2 may supply D (5 bases each). The CDR3 covers 13 residues. Germline CDR1 ENHRY, CDR2 SYGVKD. V dropped 3 bases and J dropped 4 bases, with 9 bases sitting between them. The CDR3 is CAISDTRGETQYF. CDR3 sequence (DNA): TGTGCCATCAGTGACACTAGGGGAGAGACCCAGTACTTC.

This clonotype was picked up many times. This chain uses TRBV20-1 with TRBJ2-1; the match to TRBD2 covers 11 bases. From germline, CDR1 is DFQATT and CDR2 SNEGSKA (reference sequence). The V and J ends lost 6 bases and 8 bases, in that order; junction bases with no gene match: 15. The CDR3 covers 16 residues. The CDR3: CSAPNTLAGGPDEQFF. The CDR3, as DNA: TGCAGTGCCCCGAACACCCTAGCGGGGGGCCCCGATGAGCAGTTCTTC.

This clonotype was counted many times. V is TRBV2 and J is TRBJ1-2; 8 nucleotides agree with TRBD1. Germline loops: CDR1 SNHLY, CDR2 FYNNEI. V trimming: 11 bases; J trimming: 0 bases; junction bases outside the gene matches: 5. The CDR3 contains 13 residues. The CDR3 is CAGQTGANYGYTF. CDR3 nucleotides: TGTGCCGGACAGACAGGGGCTAACTATGGCTACACCTTC.

This clonotype has a count of ten or more. This chain links TRBV6-2 or TRBV6-3 with TRBJ1-5; 9 bases are a match to TRBD1. V dropped 7 bases and J dropped 7; count of bases not matched to a gene: 2. CDR1 is MNHEY, CDR2 SVGEGT, per germline. The CDR3 has 12 amino acids. Here the CDR3 reads CASKTGGQPQHF. CDR3 sequence (DNA): TGTGCCAGCAAGACAGGGGGACAGCCCCAGCATTTT.

This clonotype was counted many times. The rearrangement joins TRBV7-2 to TRBJ1-1, with D perhaps TRBD1 (5 bases). V was pared by 5 bases and J by 10 bases, with 20 bases between. Germline values: CDR1 SGHTA, CDR2 FQGNSA. The CDR3 spans 14 residues. The CDR3, as DNA: TGTGCCAGCAGCATAAATCAGGGAGTACTGGGAGCTTTCTTT. This sequence encodes CASSINQGVLGAFF.

This clonotype showed up many times. This chain uses TRBV7-9 with TRBJ1-5, with D unresolved. Germline V gene data show CDR1 as SEHNR and CDR2 as FQNEAQ (reference sequence). The CDR3 has 13 residues. Trimming shortened V by 6 bases and J by 6 bases, and 12 bases separated the two germline ends. CDR3 nucleotide sequence: TGTGCCAGCAGTCCCCGACGGGGTCAGCCCCAGCATTTT. Translation: CASSPRRGQPQHF.

In its sample, this clonotype was seen many times. V usage is TRBV4-2 and J usage is TRBJ1-6; D is possibly TRBD1 (5 bases). V was shortened by 0 bases and J by 8 bases, with 14 bases between the two germline ends. This CDR3 contains 16 residues. Germline loops: CDR1 LGHNA, CDR2 YNFKEQ. In DNA form, the CDR3 reads TGTGCCAGCAGCCAAGAGCCCTCGGGGGGTTATTCACCCCTCCACTTT. Translation: CASSQEPSGGYSPLHF.

This clonotype occurred many times. This chain uses TRBV10-3 with TRBJ2-1, with 9 positions matching TRBD1. From germline, CDR1 is ENHRY and CDR2 SYGVKD. J gave up 15 bases and V 5 bases, and 11 bases lay outside the gene matches. The CDR3 runs to 13 residues. The CDR3 spells CAISPQTGQGRFF. CDR3 DNA sequence: TGTGCCATCAGTCCCCAAACGGGACAGGGTCGGTTCTTC.

This clonotype was counted a few times. The chain employs TRBV2 and TRBJ2-7; D remains unclear. The CDR3 has 14 residues. CDR1 and CDR2 from the germline V gene are SNHLY and FYNNEI. Trimming removed 6 bases from V and 2 bases from J, with 14 bases in between. The CDR3 sequence is CASSIDLDAYEQYF. DNA of the CDR3: TGTGCCAGCAGCATTGATCTCGACGCCTACGAGCAGTACTTC.